This TCR beta chain came from a study of metastatic and nonmetastatic thyroid tumors. Study-wide findings and caveats: Significantly greater TCR beta diversity was reportedly found in malignant thyroid tumors than in benign nodules (in blood and tumor).

Ten or more counts support this clone. What it binds is not known. Nobody among the patients had been given any treatment before thyroid surgery. TCRdb reanalyzed the PCR reads via MiXCR. Of about 69,000 clones detected, about 14% appear once; the ten largest clones hold around 7%. The V end lost 2 bases, the J end lost 5 bases, and 7 bases lay between the germline ends. Germline V lookup: CDR1 SGHNT, CDR2 YENEEA. This CDR3 has 13 amino acids. Input material: blood. This TCR derives from a male donor with papillary thyroid cancer or a benign thyroid nodule (not recorded which). Some clones in this sample may be carry-over from other donors' samples. V usage is TRBV11-3 and J usage is TRBJ2-1; D not certain. As DNA, the CDR3 is TGTGCCAGCAGCTTACTTTCCGACAATGAGCAGTTCTTC. Amino acid sequence: CASSLLSDNEQFF.